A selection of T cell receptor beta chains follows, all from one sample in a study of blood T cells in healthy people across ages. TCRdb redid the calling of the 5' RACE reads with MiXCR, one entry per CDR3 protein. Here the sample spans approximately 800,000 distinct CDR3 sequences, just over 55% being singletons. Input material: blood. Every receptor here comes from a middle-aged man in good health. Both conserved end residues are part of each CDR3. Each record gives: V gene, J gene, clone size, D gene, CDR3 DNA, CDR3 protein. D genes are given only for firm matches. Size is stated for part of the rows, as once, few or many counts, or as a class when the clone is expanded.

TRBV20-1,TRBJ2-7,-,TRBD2,TGCAGTGCTAGAGGGGGGGGGTACGAGCAGTACTTC,CSARGGGYEQYF
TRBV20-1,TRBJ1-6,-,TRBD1,TGCAGTGCTAGTACCTGGGACAGCTTCAATTCACCCCTCCACTTT,CSASTWDSFNSPLHF
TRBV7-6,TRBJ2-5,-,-,TGTGCCAGCAGCTTAGTAATCAGGGGTGAGACCCAGTACTTC,CASSLVIRGETQYF
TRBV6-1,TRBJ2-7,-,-,TGTGCCAGCGCCGAGGGCAGATCCTACGAGCAGTACTTC,CASAEGRSYEQYF
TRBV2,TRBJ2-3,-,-,TGTGCCAGATCTTCGGCGGATAGCACAGATACGCAGTATTTT,CARSSADSTDTQYF
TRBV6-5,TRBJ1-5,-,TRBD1,TGTGCCAGCAGTTCGGGACAGGGGGCGCAGGGTCAGCCCCAGCATTTT,CASSSGQGAQGQPQHF
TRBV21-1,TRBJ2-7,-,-,TGTGCCAGCAGCAAATCCAAGAAGAGTAACGAGCAGTACTTC,CASSKSKKSNEQYF
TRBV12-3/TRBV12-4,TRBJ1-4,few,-,TGTGCCAGCAGTTTAAGGCCAGGGGAGGAAAAACTGTTTTTT,CASSLRPGEEKLFF
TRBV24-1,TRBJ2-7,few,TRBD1,TGTGCCACCAGTGACTCCACAACAGGGGCTTTTATTGGCGAGCAGTACTTC,CATSDSTTGAFIGEQYF
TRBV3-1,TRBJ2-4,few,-,TGTGCCAGCAGCAACCGGGACACAGCAAACATTCAGTACTTC,CASSNRDTANIQYF
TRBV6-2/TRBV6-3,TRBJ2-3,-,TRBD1,TGTGCCAGCAGTTTTAGGACAGGAACAAGTACCCACACAGATACGCAGTATTTT,CASSFRTGTSTHTDTQYF
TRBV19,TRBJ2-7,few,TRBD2,TGTGCCAGTAGTATAGAAGTGGGAGGGCCTTACGAGCAGTACTTC,CASSIEVGGPYEQYF
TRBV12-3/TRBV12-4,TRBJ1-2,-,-,TGTGCCAGCAGTCCGACTGTCCAAGGCTACACCTTC,CASSPTVQGYTF
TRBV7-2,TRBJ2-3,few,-,TGTGCCAGCAGCTTAGCTTTACAGACGCAGTATTTT,CASSLALQTQYF
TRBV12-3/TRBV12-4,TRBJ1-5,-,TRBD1,TGTGCCAGCAGCTTGGGACAGGGGGCTCAGCCCCAGCATTTT,CASSLGQGAQPQHF
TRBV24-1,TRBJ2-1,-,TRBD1,TGTGCCACCAGTGAGTCCACAGGGGGTCAGGAGACCCAGTTCTTC,CATSESTGGQETQFF
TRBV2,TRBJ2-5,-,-,TGTGCCAGCATGGGGAATCAAGAGACCCAGTACTTC,CASMGNQETQYF
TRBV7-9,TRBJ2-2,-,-,TGTGCCAGCAGCTACGGGACCGCGAGGACCGGGGAGCTGTTTTTT,CASSYGTARTGELFF
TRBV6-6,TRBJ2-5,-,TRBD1,TGTGCCAGCAGTTACGTTGGGGGACAGCGAGTTCCCTGGGCCCAGTACTTC,CASSYVGGQRVPWAQYF
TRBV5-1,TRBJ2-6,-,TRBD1,TGCGCCAGCAGCACAGGGGTTGGGGCCAACGTCCTGACTTTC,CASSTGVGANVLTF
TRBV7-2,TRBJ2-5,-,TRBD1,TGTGCCAGCAGCTTAGACCCGGGACAGGGAGAAGAGACCCAGTACTTC,CASSLDPGQGEETQYF
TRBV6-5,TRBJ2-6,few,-,TGTGCCAGCAGTTACAACCCCGGGGTCTCTGGGGCCAACGTCCTGACTTTC,CASSYNPGVSGANVLTF
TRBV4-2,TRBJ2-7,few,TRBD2,TGTGCCAGCAGCCAAGCTACTAGCGGGGCCTCCTACGAGCAGTACTTC,CASSQATSGASYEQYF
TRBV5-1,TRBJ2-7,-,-,TGCGCCAGCAGCTTGGCGGCGGGGACCTCCTACGAGCAGTACTTC,CASSLAAGTSYEQYF
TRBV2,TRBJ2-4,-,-,TGTGCCAGCAGTATCTCCGGGACGGAATTTTTGGGAAACATTCAGTACTTC,CASSISGTEFLGNIQYF
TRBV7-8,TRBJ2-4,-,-,TGTGCCAGCAGCGGTAGGGACCGGGTCCCCATGGACATTCAGTACTTC,CASSGRDRVPMDIQYF
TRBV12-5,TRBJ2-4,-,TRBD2,TGTGCTAGTGGTTTGGGGACTAGCGGTTCTCAGTACTTC,CASGLGTSGSQYF
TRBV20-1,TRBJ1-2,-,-,TGCAGTGCCTCCTCTCGGGGGGACGGACGGGGTTGGTATGGCTACACCTTC,CSASSRGDGRGWYGYTF
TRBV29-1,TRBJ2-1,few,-,TGCAGCTTAAATACAGGAATAGCTAACAATGAGCAGTTCTTC,CSLNTGIANNEQFF
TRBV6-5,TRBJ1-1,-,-,TGTGCCAGCAGTTACTCGGGAGGGCCCACTGAAGCTTTCTTT,CASSYSGGPTEAFF
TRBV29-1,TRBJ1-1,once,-,TGCAGCGGGGCCGGACGCGGGGACACTGAAGCTTTCTTT,CSGAGRGDTEAFF
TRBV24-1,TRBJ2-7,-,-,TGTGCCACCAGTGATTTCACAGGTCCTCAGCAGTACTTC,CATSDFTGPQQYF
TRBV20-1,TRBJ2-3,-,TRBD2,TGCAGTGCTTGGACTAGCGGGGGGGCCACAGATACGCAGTATTTT,CSAWTSGGATDTQYF
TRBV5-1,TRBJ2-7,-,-,TGCGCCAGCAGCTTGACTGGTAGCGGCGACGAGCAGTACTTC,CASSLTGSGDEQYF
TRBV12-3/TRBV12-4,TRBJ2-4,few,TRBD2,TGTGCCAGCATTATAGCGGGAGTGAACATTCAGTACTTC,CASIIAGVNIQYF
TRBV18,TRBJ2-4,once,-,TGTGCCAGCTCACCCCAGACCGCAGTAGGTCACATTCAGTACTTC,CASSPQTAVGHIQYF
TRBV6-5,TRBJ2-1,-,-,TGTGCCAGCAGTTACTTAACGGGTGGAAGATATAATGAGCAGTTCTTC,CASSYLTGGRYNEQFF
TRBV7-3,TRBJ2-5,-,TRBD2,TGTGCCAGCAGCCCGGGACTAGCGGTAGAGATCCAGTACTTC,CASSPGLAVEIQYF
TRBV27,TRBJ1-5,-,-,TGTGCCAGCAGTTCGGGGTTGGGTCGGCCCCAGCATTTT,CASSSGLGRPQHF
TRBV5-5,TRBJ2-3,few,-,TGTGCCAGCAGCTTCGACAGCAGCACAGATACGCAGTATTTT,CASSFDSSTDTQYF
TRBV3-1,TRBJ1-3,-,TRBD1,TGTGCCAGCAGCCCGGGACAGGGGGTTCTTGGAAACACCATATATTTT,CASSPGQGVLGNTIYF
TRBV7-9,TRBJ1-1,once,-,TGTGCCAGCAGCCACAGGGCTGAAGCTTTCTTT,CASSHRAEAFF
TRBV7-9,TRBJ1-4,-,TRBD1,TGTGCCAGCAGCCCCGGACAGGGGGCCCAGGATCCGTTTTTT,CASSPGQGAQDPFF
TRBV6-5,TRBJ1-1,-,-,TGTGCCAGCGCCATTGTCGGCGAGAACACTGAAGCTTTCTTT,CASAIVGENTEAFF
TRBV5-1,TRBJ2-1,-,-,TGCGCCAGCAGCTTGGTGCAGGGCCCTTCAGATGAGCAGTTCTTC,CASSLVQGPSDEQFF
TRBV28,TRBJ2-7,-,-,TGTGCCAGCAGTTTTTTAGGGGGGAGTACGTACGAGCAGTACTTC,CASSFLGGSTYEQYF
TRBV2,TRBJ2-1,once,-,TGTGCCAGCAGTGAAGGTTTGAATGAGCAGTTCTTC,CASSEGLNEQFF
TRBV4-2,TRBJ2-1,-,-,TGTGCCAGCAGCCAAGGGCAGGAGGGCAATGAGCAGTTCTTC,CASSQGQEGNEQFF
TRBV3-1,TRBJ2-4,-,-,TGTGCCAGCAGCCAAGAAGTGGGGGCATACATTCAGTACTTC,CASSQEVGAYIQYF
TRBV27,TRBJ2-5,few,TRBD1,TGTGCCAGCAGTTTCGGGACAGGGGTCCAAGAGACCCAGTACTTC,CASSFGTGVQETQYF
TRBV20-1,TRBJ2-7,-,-,TGCAGTGCTGAAGCCGGGACCACCTACGAGCAGTACTTC,CSAEAGTTYEQYF
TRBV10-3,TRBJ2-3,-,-,TGTGCCATCAGGGACGACACAGATACGCAGTATTTT,CAIRDDTDTQYF
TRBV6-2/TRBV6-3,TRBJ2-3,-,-,TGTGCCAGCAGTTACCGCGCCCAGTTCACAGATACGCAGTATTTT,CASSYRAQFTDTQYF
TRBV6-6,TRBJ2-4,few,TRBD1,TGTGCCAGCAGACCCACAGGGGGCGCGTCCAAAAACATTCAGTACTTC,CASRPTGGASKNIQYF
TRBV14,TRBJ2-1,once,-,TGTGCCAGCAGCCTGATCGCGACGACTTATAAAGAGACCCAGTTCTTC,CASSLIATTYKETQFF
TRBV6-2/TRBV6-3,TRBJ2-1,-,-,TGTGCCAGCAGTTACCCAACGGGGCTAGCGAATAACAATGAGCAGTTCTTC,CASSYPTGLANNNEQFF
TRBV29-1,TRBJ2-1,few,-,TGCAGCGTTGAGCGTAGTCCGCCGATACAGGATGAGCAGTTCTTC,CSVERSPPIQDEQFF